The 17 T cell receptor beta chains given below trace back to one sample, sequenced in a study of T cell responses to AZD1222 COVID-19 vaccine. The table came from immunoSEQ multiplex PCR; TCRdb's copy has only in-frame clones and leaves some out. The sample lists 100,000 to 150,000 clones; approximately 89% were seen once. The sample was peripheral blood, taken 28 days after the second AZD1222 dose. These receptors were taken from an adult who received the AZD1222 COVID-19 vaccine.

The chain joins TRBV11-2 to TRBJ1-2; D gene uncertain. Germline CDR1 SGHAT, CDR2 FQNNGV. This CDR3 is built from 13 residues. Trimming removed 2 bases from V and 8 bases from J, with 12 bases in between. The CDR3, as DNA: TGTGCCAGCAGCTTACTCCAGGTTGCCGGCTACACCTTC. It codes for CASSLLQVAGYTF.

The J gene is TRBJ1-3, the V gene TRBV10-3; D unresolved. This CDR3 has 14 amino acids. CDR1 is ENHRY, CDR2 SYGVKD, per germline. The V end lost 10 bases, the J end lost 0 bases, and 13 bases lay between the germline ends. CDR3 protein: CATTPDISGNTIYF. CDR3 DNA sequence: TGTGCCACCACCCCCGACATCTCTGGAAACACCATATATTTT.

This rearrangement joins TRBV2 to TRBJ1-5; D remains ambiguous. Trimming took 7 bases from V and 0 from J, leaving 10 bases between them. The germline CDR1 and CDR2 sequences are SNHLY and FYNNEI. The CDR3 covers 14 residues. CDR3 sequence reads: CASKQTDSNQPQHF. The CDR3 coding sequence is TGTGCCAGCAAACAGACGGATAGCAATCAGCCCCAGCATTTT.

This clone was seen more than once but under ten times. The CDR3 coding sequence is TGTGCCAGTAGTATACCCAGGGGCCGTCATTATAGCAATCAGCCCCAGCATTTT. Translating it yields CASSIPRGRHYSNQPQHF. The chain is built from TRBV19 and TRBJ1-5; D might be TRBD1 (6 bases). The CDR3 runs to 18 residues. Germline-derived CDR1 and CDR2 are LNHDA and SQIVND (reference sequence). V was shortened by 2 bases and J by 0 bases, with 17 bases between the two germline ends.

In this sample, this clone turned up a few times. CDR3 coding DNA: TGTGCCAGCAGCTTAGATGGGGGGTCACGGTCAGAGACCCAGTACTTC. This gives the protein CASSLDGGSRSETQYF. V is TRBV7-2 and J is TRBJ2-5, with D perhaps matching TRBD2 (6 bases). Per the germline V gene, CDR1 is SGHTA and CDR2 is FQGNSA. V lost 1 base and J lost 4, with 16 bases in between. This CDR3 has 16 amino acids.

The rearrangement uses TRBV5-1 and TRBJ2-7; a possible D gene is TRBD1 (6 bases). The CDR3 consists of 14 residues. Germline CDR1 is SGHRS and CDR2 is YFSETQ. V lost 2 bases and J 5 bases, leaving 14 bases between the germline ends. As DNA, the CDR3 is TGCGCCAGCAGCTTCACAGGGCCCGTGGACGAGCAGTACTTC. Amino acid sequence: CASSFTGPVDEQYF.

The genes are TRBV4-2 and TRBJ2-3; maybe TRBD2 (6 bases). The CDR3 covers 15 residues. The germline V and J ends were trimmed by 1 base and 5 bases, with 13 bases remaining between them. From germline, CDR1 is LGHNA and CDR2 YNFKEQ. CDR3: CASSQVRGIGDTQYF. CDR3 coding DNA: TGTGCCAGCAGCCAAGTGCGGGGAATAGGAGATACGCAGTATTTT.

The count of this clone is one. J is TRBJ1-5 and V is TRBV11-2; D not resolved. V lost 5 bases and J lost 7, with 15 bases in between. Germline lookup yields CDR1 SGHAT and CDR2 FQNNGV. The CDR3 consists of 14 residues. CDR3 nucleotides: TGTGCCAGCAGCCAAACACGGACGGACCAGCCCCAGCATTTT. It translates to CASSQTRTDQPQHF.

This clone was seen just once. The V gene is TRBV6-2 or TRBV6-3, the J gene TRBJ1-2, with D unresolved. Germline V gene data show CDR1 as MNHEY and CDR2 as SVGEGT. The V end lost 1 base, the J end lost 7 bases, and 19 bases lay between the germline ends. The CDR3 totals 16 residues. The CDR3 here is CASSYFPGQFASGYTF. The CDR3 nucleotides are TGTGCCAGCAGTTACTTCCCCGGGCAGTTTGCGTCTGGCTACACCTTC.

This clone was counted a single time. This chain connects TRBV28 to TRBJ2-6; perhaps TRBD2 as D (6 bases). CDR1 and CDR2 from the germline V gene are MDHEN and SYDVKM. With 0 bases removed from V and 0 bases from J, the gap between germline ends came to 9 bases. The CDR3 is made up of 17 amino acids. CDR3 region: CASSLWRDHSGANVLTF. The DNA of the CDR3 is TGTGCCAGCAGTTTATGGCGGGACCACTCTGGGGCCAACGTCCTGACTTTC.

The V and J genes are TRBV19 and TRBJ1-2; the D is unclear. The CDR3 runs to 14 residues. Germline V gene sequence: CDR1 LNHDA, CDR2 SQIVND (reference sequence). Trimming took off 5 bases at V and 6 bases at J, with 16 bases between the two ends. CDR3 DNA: TGTGCCAGTAGTTTTGGCGCCGGTTACGATGGCTACACCTTC. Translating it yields CASSFGAGYDGYTF.

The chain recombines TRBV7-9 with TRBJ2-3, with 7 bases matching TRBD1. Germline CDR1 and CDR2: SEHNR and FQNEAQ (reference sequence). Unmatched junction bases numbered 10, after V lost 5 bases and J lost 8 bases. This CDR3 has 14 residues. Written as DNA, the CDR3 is TGTGCCAGCAGCGAGGGGGCGGGCGGCGGTACGCAGTATTTT. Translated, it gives CASSEGAGGGTQYF.

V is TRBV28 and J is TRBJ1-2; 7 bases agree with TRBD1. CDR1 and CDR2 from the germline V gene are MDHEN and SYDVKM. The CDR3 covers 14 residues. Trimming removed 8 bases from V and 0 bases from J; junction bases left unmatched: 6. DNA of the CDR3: TGTGCCAGCGGGGAGGGGGCCCCTAACTATGGCTACACCTTC. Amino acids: CASGEGAPNYGYTF.

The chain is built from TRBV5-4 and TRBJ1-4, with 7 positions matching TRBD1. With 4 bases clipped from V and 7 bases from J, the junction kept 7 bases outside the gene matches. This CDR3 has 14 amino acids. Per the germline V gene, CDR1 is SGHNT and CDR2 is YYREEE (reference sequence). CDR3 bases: TGTGCCAGCAGCAGGGGAGGGGGCGGTGAAAAACTGTTTTTT. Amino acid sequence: CASSRGGGGEKLFF.

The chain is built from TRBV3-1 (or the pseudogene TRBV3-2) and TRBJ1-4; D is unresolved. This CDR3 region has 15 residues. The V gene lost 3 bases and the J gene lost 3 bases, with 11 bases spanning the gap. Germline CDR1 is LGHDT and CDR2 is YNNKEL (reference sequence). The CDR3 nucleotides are TGTGCCAGCAGCCAGCGAGGCAGATCTAATGAAAAACTGTTTTTT. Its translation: CASSQRGRSNEKLFF.

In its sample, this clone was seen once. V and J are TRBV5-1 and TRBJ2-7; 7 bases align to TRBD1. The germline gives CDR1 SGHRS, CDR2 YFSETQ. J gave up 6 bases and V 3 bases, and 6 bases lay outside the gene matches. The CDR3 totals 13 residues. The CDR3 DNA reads TGCGCCAGCAGCTCCAGGACAGGATTCGAGCAGTACTTC. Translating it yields CASSSRTGFEQYF.

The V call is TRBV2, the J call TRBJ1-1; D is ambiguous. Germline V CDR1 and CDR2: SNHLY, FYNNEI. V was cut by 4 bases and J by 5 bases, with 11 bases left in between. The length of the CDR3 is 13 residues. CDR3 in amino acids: CASSVKRETEAFF. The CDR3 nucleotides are TGTGCCAGCAGTGTTAAGCGGGAGACTGAAGCTTTCTTT.